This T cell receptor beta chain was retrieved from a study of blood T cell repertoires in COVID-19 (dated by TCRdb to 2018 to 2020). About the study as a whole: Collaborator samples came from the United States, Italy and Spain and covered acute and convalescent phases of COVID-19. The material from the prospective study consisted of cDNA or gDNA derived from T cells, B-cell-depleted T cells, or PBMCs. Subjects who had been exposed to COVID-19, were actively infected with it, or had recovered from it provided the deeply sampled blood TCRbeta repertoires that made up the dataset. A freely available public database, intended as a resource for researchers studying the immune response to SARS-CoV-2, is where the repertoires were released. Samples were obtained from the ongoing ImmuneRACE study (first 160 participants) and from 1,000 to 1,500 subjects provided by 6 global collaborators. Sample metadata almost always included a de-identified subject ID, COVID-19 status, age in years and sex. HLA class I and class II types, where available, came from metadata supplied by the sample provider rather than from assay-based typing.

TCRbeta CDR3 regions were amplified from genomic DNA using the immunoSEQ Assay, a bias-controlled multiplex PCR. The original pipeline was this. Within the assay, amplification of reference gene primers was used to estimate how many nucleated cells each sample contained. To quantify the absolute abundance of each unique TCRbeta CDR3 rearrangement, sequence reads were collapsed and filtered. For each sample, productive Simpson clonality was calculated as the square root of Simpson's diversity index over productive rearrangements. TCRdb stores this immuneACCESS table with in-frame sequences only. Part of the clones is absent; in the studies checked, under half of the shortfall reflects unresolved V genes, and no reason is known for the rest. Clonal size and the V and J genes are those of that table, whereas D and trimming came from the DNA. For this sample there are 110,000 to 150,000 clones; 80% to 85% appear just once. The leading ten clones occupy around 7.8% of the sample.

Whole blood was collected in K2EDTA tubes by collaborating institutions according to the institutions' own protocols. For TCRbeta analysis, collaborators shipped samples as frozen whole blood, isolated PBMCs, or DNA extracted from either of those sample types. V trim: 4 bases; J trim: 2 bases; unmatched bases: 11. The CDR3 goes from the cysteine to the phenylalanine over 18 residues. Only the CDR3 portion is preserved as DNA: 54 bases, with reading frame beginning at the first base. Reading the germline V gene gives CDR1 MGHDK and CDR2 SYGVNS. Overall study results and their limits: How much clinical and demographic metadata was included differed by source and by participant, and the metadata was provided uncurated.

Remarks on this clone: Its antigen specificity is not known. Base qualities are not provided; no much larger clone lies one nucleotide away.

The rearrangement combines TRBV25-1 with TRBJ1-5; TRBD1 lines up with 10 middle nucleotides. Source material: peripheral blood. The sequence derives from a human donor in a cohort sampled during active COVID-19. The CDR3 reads CASSGRDRGFDGNQPQHF. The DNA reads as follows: TGTGCCAGCAGTGGAAGGGACAGGGGCTTTGACGGCAATCAGCCCCAGCATTTT.